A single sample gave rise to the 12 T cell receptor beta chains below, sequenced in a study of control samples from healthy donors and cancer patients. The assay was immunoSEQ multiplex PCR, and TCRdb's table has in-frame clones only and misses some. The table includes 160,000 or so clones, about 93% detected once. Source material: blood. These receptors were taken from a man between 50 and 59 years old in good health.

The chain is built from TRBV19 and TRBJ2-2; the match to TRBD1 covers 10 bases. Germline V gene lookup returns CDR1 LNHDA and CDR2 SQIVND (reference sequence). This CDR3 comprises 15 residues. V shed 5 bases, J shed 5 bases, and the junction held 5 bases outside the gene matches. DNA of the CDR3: TGTGCCAGTAGTGCCGGGACAGGGGTAACCGGGGAGCTGTTTTTT. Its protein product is CASSAGTGVTGELFF.

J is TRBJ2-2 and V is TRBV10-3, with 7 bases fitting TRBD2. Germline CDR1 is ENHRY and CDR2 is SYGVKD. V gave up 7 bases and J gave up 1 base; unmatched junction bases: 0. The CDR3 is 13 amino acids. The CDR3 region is CAIKRENTGELFF. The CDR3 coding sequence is TGTGCCATCAAGCGGGAGAACACCGGGGAGCTGTTTTTT.

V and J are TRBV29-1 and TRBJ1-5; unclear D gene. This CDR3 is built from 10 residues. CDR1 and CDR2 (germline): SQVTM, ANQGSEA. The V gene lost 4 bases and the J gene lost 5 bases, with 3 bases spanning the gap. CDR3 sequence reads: CSVGDQPQHF. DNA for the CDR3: TGCAGCGTTGGTGATCAGCCCCAGCATTTT.

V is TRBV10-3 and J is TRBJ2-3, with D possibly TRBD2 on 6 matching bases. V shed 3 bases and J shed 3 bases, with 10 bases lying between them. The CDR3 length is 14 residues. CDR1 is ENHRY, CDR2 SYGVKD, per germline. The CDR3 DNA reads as TGTGCCATCAGTGACACCGGGACTACAGATACGCAGTATTTT. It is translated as CAISDTGTTDTQYF.

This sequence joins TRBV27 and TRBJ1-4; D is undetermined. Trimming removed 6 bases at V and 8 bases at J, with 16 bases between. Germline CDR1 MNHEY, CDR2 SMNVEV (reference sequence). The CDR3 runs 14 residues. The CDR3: CASSPLTTVEKLFF. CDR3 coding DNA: TGTGCCAGCAGCCCCCTCACCACAGTAGAAAAACTGTTTTTT.

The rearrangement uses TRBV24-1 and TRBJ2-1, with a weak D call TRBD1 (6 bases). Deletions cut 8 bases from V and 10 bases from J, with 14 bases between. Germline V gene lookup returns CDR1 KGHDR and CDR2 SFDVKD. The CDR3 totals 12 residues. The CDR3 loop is CATKNVGTEQFF. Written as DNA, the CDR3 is TGTGCCACCAAGAATGTGGGGACAGAGCAGTTCTTC.

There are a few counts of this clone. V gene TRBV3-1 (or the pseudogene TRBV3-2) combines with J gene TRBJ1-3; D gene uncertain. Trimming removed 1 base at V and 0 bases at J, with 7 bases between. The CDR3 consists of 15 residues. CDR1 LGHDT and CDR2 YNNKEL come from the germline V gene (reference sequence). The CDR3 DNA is TGTGCCAGCAGCCAAGTCGTCCACTCTGGAAACACCATATATTTT. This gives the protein CASSQVVHSGNTIYF.

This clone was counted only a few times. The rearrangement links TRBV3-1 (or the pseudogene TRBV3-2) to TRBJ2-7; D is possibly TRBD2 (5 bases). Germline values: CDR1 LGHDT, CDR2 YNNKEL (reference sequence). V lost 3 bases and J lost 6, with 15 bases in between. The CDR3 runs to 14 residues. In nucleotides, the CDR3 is TGTGCCAGCAGCCAGCTGGCGGGTGGTGGCGAGCAGTACTTC. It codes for CASSQLAGGGEQYF.

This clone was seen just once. The chain's CDR3 is CASRLMGTGNTEAFF. Written as DNA, the CDR3 is TGTGCCAGCAGGTTAATGGGAACCGGGAACACTGAAGCTTTCTTT. The chain combines TRBV7-8 with TRBJ1-1; D call uncertain. The CDR3 covers 15 residues. Trimming removed 6 bases from V and 1 base from J, with 15 bases in between. The germline V gene encodes CDR1 SGHVS and CDR2 FQNEAQ.

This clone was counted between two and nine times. The DNA of the CDR3 is TGTGCCAGCAGCCCAGGGGGGTCATGGCCCCAGCATTTT. It codes for CASSPGGSWPQHF. The rearrangement links TRBV27 to TRBJ1-5; the match to TRBD1 covers 7 bases. The CDR3 runs 13 residues. J gave up 9 bases and V 6 bases, and 8 bases lay outside the gene matches. Looked up from germline, CDR1 is MNHEY and CDR2 is SMNVEV (reference sequence).

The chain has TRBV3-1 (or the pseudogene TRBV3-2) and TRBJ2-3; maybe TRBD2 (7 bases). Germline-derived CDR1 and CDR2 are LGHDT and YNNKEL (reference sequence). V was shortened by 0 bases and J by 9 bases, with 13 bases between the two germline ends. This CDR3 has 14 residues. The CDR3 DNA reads TGTGCCAGCAGCCAAGACGGGGGGCATAGGACGCAGTATTTT. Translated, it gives CASSQDGGHRTQYF.

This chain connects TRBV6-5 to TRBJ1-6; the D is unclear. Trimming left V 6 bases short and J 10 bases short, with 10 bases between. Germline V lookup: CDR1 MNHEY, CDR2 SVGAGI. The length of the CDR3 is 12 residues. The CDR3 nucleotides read TGTGCCAGCAGAGACCCGCAGTCACCCCTCCACTTT. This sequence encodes CASRDPQSPLHF.